Listed here are 18 T cell receptor beta chains from one sample, sequenced in a study of blood T cell repertoires in COVID-19 (dated by TCRdb to about 2020). The library was generated by the immunoSEQ multiplex PCR assay. What TCRdb holds here is the immuneACCESS table cut down to in-frame rearrangements. Part of the clones is not present; checked against another copy, under half of the missing clones reflect an unresolved V gene, and the others are unexplained. This sample holds more than 200,000 clones; over 70% were observed only once. Approximately 7.9% of the sample rests with the top ten. Sequenced: peripheral blood. The receptors come from a woman of 80 years or more with acute or convalescent COVID-19.

This CDR3 is CASPLGQGGSTEAFF. CDR3 in DNA: TGTGCCAGCCCCCTCGGACAGGGGGGGTCCACTGAAGCTTTCTTT. This sequence joins TRBV28 and TRBJ1-1; TRBD1 matches at 10 bases. From germline, CDR1 is MDHEN and CDR2 SYDVKM. This CDR3 spans 15 amino acids. V lost 8 bases, J lost 4 bases, and 10 bases stayed unmatched.

This sequence joins TRBV27 and TRBJ1-3; 7 bases map to TRBD1. V trimming: 5 bases; J trimming: 0 bases; junction bases outside the gene matches: 10. Germline CDR1 is MNHEY and CDR2 is SMNVEV (reference sequence). The CDR3 has 17 residues. The CDR3: CASSRTGPRSSGNTIYF. The CDR3, as DNA: TGTGCCAGCAGTCGGACAGGCCCCCGGAGCTCTGGAAACACCATATATTTT.

The rearrangement joins TRBV10-2 to TRBJ2-3; TRBD1 aligns across 8 bases. V lost 6 bases, J lost 2 bases, and 4 bases stayed unmatched. The germline CDR1 and CDR2 sequences are WSHSY and SAAADI. The CDR3 contains 14 residues. The CDR3 protein is CASRRTGTTDTQYF. The CDR3 DNA follows: TGCGCCAGCAGACGGACAGGGACCACAGATACGCAGTATTTT.

This clone showed up just a few times. J is TRBJ2-7 and V is TRBV6-1, with D possibly matching TRBD2 (5 bases). CDR3 length equals 20 residues. Trimming left V 2 bases short and J 5 bases short, with 31 bases between. Germline CDR1 reads MNHNS; CDR2 reads SASEGT. The CDR3 spells CASSEITSPLFRRASHEQYF. The CDR3 nucleotides read TGTGCCAGCAGTGAAATAACCTCCCCCCTCTTTCGGCGGGCCTCTCACGAGCAGTACTTC.

The chain employs TRBV6-2 or TRBV6-3 and TRBJ2-5; the D is unclear. Germline V CDR1 and CDR2: MNHEY, SVGEGT. The ends were cut back, 6 bases at V and 3 bases at J, with 11 bases in the middle. The CDR3 is 13 residues long. For the CDR3, the DNA is TGTGCCAGCAGCCCGCTGGCGGAAGAGACCCAGTACTTC. Translating gives CASSPLAEETQYF.

The rearrangement joins TRBV19 to TRBJ1-4; possible D gene TRBD1, 5 bases. Germline V CDR1 and CDR2: LNHDA, SQIVND (reference sequence). This CDR3 has 13 amino acids. The V end lost 8 bases, the J end lost 1 base, and 8 bases lay between the germline ends. The CDR3 protein is CASSGVTNEKLFF. In DNA, the CDR3 is TGTGCCAGTTCGGGGGTAACTAATGAAAAACTGTTTTTT.

The rearrangement joins TRBV5-1 to TRBJ2-4; D gene unclear. Trimming removed 1 base at V and 6 bases at J, with 8 bases between. Germline V gene sequence: CDR1 SGHRS, CDR2 YFSETQ. The CDR3 has 13 residues. The CDR3 loop reads CASSLRSTNIQYF. CDR3 sequence (DNA): TGCGCCAGCAGCTTGAGGAGTACAAACATTCAGTACTTC. Filled out from reference TRBV5-1 and TRBJ2-4, the complete variable domain reads KAGVTQTPRYLIKTRGQQVTLSCSPISGHRSVSWYQQTPGQGLQFLFEYFSETQRNKGNFPGRFSGRQFSNSRSEMNVSTLELGDSALYLCASSLRSTNIQYFGAGTRLSVL.

The CDR3 nucleotides are TGTGCCAGCAGCTTGGGACAGGCGAGCTATGGCTACACCTTC. Translating it yields CASSLGQASYGYTF. The V call is TRBV7-2, the J call TRBJ1-2; 8 nucleotides agree with TRBD1. CDR3 length: 14 residues. CDR1 is SGHTA and CDR2 is FQGNSA in the germline V gene. Losses at the gene ends were 3 bases for V and 4 bases for J; bases not matched to a gene: 4.

The J gene is TRBJ1-6, the V gene TRBV19; 7 nucleotides align to TRBD1. The V gene's germline CDR1 is LNHDA and CDR2 SQIVND (reference sequence). The V and J ends lost 6 bases and 9 bases, in that order; junction bases with no gene match: 8. The CDR3 runs to 14 residues. Here the CDR3 DNA reads TGTGCCAGTAGGACAGGGCACACGGGTTCACCCCTCCACTTT. Amino acid sequence: CASRTGHTGSPLHF.

The chain recombines TRBV3-1 (or the pseudogene TRBV3-2) with TRBJ2-1; tentatively, D is TRBD2 (5 bases). V shed 1 base and J shed 5 bases, with 9 bases lying between them. This CDR3 is 14 amino acids long. The germline V gene encodes CDR1 LGHDT and CDR2 YNNKEL (reference sequence). The CDR3: CASSQVAQHNEQFF. DNA of the CDR3: TGTGCCAGCAGCCAAGTAGCGCAGCACAATGAGCAGTTCTTC.

The chain is built from TRBV4-1 and TRBJ2-7; TRBD1 matches at 9 bases. After removal of 3 bases from V and 1 base from J, the junction contained 7 bases not matched to a gene. Germline loops: CDR1 MGHRA, CDR2 YSYEKL. The CDR3 contains 16 residues. The CDR3 loop reads CASSHGQGSQSYEQYF. The CDR3 DNA is TGCGCCAGCAGCCACGGACAGGGGTCGCAATCCTACGAGCAGTACTTC.

Worth noting for this clone: The same CDR3 arises from other DNA sequences in this sample as well. V is TRBV2 and J is TRBJ2-5, with TRBD2 matching over 13 bases. CDR1 and CDR2 from the germline V gene are SNHLY and FYNNEI. The V gene end was trimmed by 1 base and the J gene end by 2 bases; junction bases not matched to a gene: 1. The CDR3 has 16 residues. The CDR3 sequence is CASSEGLAGGQETQYF. The DNA of the CDR3 is TGTGCCAGCAGTGAAGGACTAGCGGGAGGACAAGAGACCCAGTACTTC.

The chain has TRBV15 and TRBJ1-1; D gene unclear. Germline CDR1 and CDR2: LNHNV and YYDKDF (reference sequence). V lost 5 bases and J 1 base, leaving 14 bases between the germline ends. The CDR3 spans 15 residues. The CDR3 loop reads CATSRPGMANTEAFF. CDR3 DNA: TGTGCCACCAGCCGCCCGGGAATGGCGAACACTGAAGCTTTCTTT.

The rearrangement links TRBV28 to TRBJ1-5; D might be TRBD1 (6 bases). The ends were cut back, 5 bases at V and 6 bases at J, with 14 bases in the middle. This CDR3 has 14 residues. The germline gives CDR1 MDHEN, CDR2 SYDVKM. CDR3 sequence: CASSPLAGAQPQHF. The CDR3 nucleotides read TGTGCCAGCAGTCCTTTAGCGGGGGCTCAGCCCCAGCATTTT.

This clone was counted once. The CDR3 is CASSYGTGGFPEAFF. DNA for the CDR3: TGTGCCAGCAGTTACGGGACAGGGGGGTTCCCTGAAGCTTTCTTT. J is TRBJ1-1 and V is TRBV6-5; TRBD1 agrees at 11 bases. In germline, CDR1 is MNHEY, CDR2 SVGAGI. The CDR3 is 15 residues long. J gave up 6 bases and V 2 bases, and 5 bases lay outside the gene matches.

V and J are TRBV5-6 and TRBJ2-7; 7 positions agree with TRBD1. J was trimmed by 2 bases and V by 4 bases; bases with no gene match: 9. The germline gives CDR1 SGHDT, CDR2 YYEEEE. The CDR3 extends over 15 amino acids. In DNA, the CDR3 is TGTGCCAGCAGCCGGGATTACAGGGGAGCCTACGAGCAGTACTTC. Translation: CASSRDYRGAYEQYF. Complete variable domain (other parts from reference TRBV5-6 and TRBJ2-7): DAGVTQSPTHLIKTRGQQVTLRCSPKSGHDTVSWYQQALGQGPQFIFQYYEEEERQRGNFPDRFSGHQFPNYSSELNVNALLLGDSALYLCASSRDYRGAYEQYFGPGTRLTVT.

The chain has TRBV9 and TRBJ2-1; 9 bases are a match to TRBD2. J gave up 2 bases and V 3 bases, and 3 bases lay outside the gene matches. CDR1 and CDR2 (germline): SGDLS, YYNGEE. This CDR3 has 15 residues. CDR3 protein: CASSGIAGAYNEQFF. CDR3 in DNA: TGTGCCAGCAGCGGAATAGCGGGAGCCTACAATGAGCAGTTCTTC.

This clone was observed a handful of times. The chain uses TRBV28 and TRBJ1-1; no reliable D call. Trimming took off 2 bases at V and 7 bases at J, with 11 bases between the two ends. Per germline, CDR1 MDHEN and CDR2 SYDVKM. This CDR3 has 13 amino acids. As DNA, the CDR3 is TGTGCCAGCAGTTTAAGGAAAAGCGGTGAAGCTTTCTTT. The encoded protein is CASSLRKSGEAFF.